The TCR beta chain described here comes from a study of identical twins. TCRdb re-called the 5' RACE reads with MiXCR, one entry per CDR3 protein. The data contain about 190,000 distinct CDR3 sequences, around 15% of them singletons. All donors were healthy, and all were Caucasian. This clonotype was counted at least ten times. The CDR3 has 14 amino acids. Germline V gene lookup returns CDR1 SGHRS and CDR2 YFSETQ. The ends were cut back, 2 bases at V and 7 bases at J, with 10 bases in the middle. These data also formed part of another study, on T cells expressing NK-cell markers. That paper notes: Six or seven donors carried dominant NKG2C+ clonotypes that made up roughly 1.0-7.0% of their CD8+ T cells.

Sequenced material: CD8+ T cells sorted from blood. This receptor was obtained from a young woman in good health. V is TRBV5-1 and J is TRBJ1-6; D gene uncertain. CDR3 amino acids: CASSFREGNSPLHF. The CDR3 DNA sequence: TGCGCCAGCAGCTTTCGGGAGGGAAATTCACCCCTCCACTTT.